Listed below are T cell receptor beta chains from one sample, sequenced in a study of T cells in Graves' hyperthyroidism and ophthalmopathy. TCRdb independently ran MiXCR on the multiplex PCR reads; one entry per CDR3 protein. This table has 360,000 or so distinct CDR3 sequences, roughly 15% appearing once. The material sequenced was blood. Receptor source: a woman in her sixties or seventies with Graves' ophthalmopathy. The conserved cysteine and the conserved F or W are not part of the CDR3 here. The order of the fields is J gene, V gene, CDR3 protein.

j_gene: TRBJ1-1
v_gene: TRBV7-3
CDR3aa: ASSSHQGRDTEAF

j_gene: TRBJ2-7
v_gene: TRBV28
CDR3aa: ASSPRGGARVEQY

j_gene: TRBJ1-2
v_gene: TRBV5-1
CDR3aa: ASSFDSNYGYT

j_gene: TRBJ2-3
v_gene: TRBV6-6
CDR3aa: ASSYAGTTDTQY

j_gene: TRBJ2-5
v_gene: TRBV7-9
CDR3aa: ASSLASRQETQY

j_gene: TRBJ2-3
v_gene: TRBV30
CDR3aa: AWSGRAVTSTDTQY

j_gene: TRBJ2-3
v_gene: TRBV7-2
CDR3aa: ASSPGTSGSLLTDTQY

j_gene: TRBJ2-1
v_gene: TRBV27
CDR3aa: ASSSGLGEQF

j_gene: TRBJ1-6
v_gene: TRBV11-2
CDR3aa: ASSLEQGSPLH

j_gene: TRBJ2-2
v_gene: TRBV14
CDR3aa: ASSQDLALGTGELF

j_gene: TRBJ2-3
v_gene: TRBV20-1
CDR3aa: SARWPGGGSPDTQY

j_gene: TRBJ2-7
v_gene: TRBV7-8
CDR3aa: ASSPELGTYEQY

j_gene: TRBJ2-7
v_gene: TRBV6-2/TRBV6-3
CDR3aa: ASSPNTYEQY

j_gene: TRBJ1-1
v_gene: TRBV30
CDR3aa: AWDTLTGMNTEAF